This T cell receptor (beta chain) was sequenced for a study of CD8 T cells in Susac syndrome (dated by TCRdb to the late 2010s). Study-wide context: Whether CD8+ T cell activation and differentiation in Susac syndrome was antigen driven was tested using repertoire sequencing. The study compared CD8+ T cell repertoire clonality among 12 healthy donors, approximately 14 Susac syndrome patients and fewer than 19 multiple sclerosis patients.

The paper's findings and limits, for the study overall: The number of individuals in the TCR sequencing and HLA analysis was acknowledged as relatively small.

RNA was extracted with the RNeasy kit and about 0.5 to 1 ug was reverse transcribed using random hexamers. TCR beta CDR3 regions were amplified with the immunoSEQ multiplex PCR assay covering 54 Vbeta and 13 Jbeta segments. Bias from PCR amplification was corrected by using a synthetic template baseline for primer optimization and for computational correction. Turning to the authors' computational methods: Reads were annotated to V, D and J genes according to IMGT and were analyzed with immunoSEQ Analyzer, with only productive sequences retained. Clonality was calculated as one minus the Shannon entropy normalized by log2 of the number of productive unique sequences. Public and private clones were assessed among the 100 most prevalent clones of each patient and control. Susac-specific clones were defined as absent from healthy and MS cohorts, approximately 1,000 published viral clones and other ImmuneACCESS disease sequences. TCRdb itself trimmed the public reads at Q25 with fastp, ran MiXCR and retained productive beta chains. Here each entry gathers all rows of one CDR3 protein and keeps the most common genes and DNA. The V and J calls reflect TCRdb's pipeline rather than the authors' work. The sample has fewer than 35,000 distinct CDR3 sequences on record, approximately 94% of them singletons. Clones ranked in the top ten supply more than 0.25% of the sample.

Peripheral blood CD8+ and CD4+ T cells from healthy donors, Susac syndrome patients and multiple sclerosis patients were profiled by high-throughput TCR beta sequencing. Healthy donors were age- and sex-matched controls. CD8+ TEMRA cells were enriched by FACS, while bulk CD8+ and CD4+ T cells were purified by magnetic negative isolation. Blood was collected in EDTA tubes and processed within 24 hours, with PBMCs isolated through density gradient centrifugation. PBMCs intended for TCR sequencing were cryopreserved in liquid nitrogen and thawed later in a water bath at 37 degrees C. Purity of sorted or isolated CD4+, CD8+ and CD8+ TEMRA cells was at least 90%. The germline V gene specifies LGHNA as CDR1 and YSLEER as CDR2. There are 16 amino acids in the CDR3, from cysteine to phenylalanine inclusive. The kept DNA is CDR3 alone, 48 bases in frame from the first base. Cut back by 2 bases and 4 bases, the V and J ends lie 14 bases apart.

As to this clonotype: Its binding antigen is unknown. No much larger clone is present one base from it, and per-base qualities are unavailable.

This sequence originates from a human donor in good health. Sample: CD8+ T cells from PBMCs. The rearranged segments are TRBV4-3 and TRBJ2-2; matching of 5 bases hints at TRBD2 as the D gene. The CDR3 reads as follows: CASSQPLLGFTGELFF. In nucleotides, the sequence is TGCGCCAGCAGCCAACCCCTACTAGGTTTCACCGGGGAGCTGTTTTTT.